This T cell receptor beta chain was sequenced in a study of blood T cell repertoires in COVID-19. The overall study: Acute and convalescent COVID-19 specimens originated in the United States, Italy and Spain.

The participants were between about 18 and 90 years old and came from fewer than 25 US areas. Two negative PCRs, clearance, or symptom resolution were required of recovered Cohort 3 donors. The protocol was immunoSEQ multiplex PCR, while the TCRdb copy is restricted to in-frame clones and leaves out a portion. Of 250,000 or so clones listed, approximately 84% are singletons. This clonotype originated in a man aged 50-59 years who had recovered from COVID-19. Sequenced material: PBMCs or T cells enriched from blood (not recorded which).

The CDR3 DNA reads as TGTGCCAGTACATATTCGGGATCTGGAAACACCATATATTTT. It encodes CASTYSGSGNTIYF. The chain recombines TRBV19 with TRBJ1-3; D not certain. CDR1 and CDR2 from the germline V gene are LNHDA and SQIVND (reference sequence). The CDR3 spans 14 residues. V was trimmed by 7 bases and J by 1 base, leaving 11 bases between them. Using reference TRBV19 and TRBJ1-3 for the parts outside the CDR3, the full variable domain is DGGITQSPKYLFRKEGQNVTLSCEQNLNHDAMYWYRQDPGQGLRLIYYSQIVNDFQKGDIAEGYSVSREKKESFPLTVTSAQKNPTAFYLCASTYSGSGNTIYFGEGSWLTVV.